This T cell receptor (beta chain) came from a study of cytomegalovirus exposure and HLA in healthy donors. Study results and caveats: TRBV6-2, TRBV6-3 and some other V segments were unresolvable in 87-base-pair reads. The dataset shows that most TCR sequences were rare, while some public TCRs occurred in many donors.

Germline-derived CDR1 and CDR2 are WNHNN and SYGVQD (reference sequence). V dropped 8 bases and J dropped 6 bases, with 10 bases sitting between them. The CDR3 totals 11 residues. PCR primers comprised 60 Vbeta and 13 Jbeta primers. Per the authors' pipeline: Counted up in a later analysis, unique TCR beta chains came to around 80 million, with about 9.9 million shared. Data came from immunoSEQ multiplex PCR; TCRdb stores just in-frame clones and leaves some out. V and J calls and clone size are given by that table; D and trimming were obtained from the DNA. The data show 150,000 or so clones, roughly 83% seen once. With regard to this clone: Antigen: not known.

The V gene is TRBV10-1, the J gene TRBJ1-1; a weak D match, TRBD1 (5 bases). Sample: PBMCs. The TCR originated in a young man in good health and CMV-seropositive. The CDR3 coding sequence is TGCGCCAGCGTCCGGGGGTCTGAAGCTTTCTTT. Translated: CASVRGSEAFF.